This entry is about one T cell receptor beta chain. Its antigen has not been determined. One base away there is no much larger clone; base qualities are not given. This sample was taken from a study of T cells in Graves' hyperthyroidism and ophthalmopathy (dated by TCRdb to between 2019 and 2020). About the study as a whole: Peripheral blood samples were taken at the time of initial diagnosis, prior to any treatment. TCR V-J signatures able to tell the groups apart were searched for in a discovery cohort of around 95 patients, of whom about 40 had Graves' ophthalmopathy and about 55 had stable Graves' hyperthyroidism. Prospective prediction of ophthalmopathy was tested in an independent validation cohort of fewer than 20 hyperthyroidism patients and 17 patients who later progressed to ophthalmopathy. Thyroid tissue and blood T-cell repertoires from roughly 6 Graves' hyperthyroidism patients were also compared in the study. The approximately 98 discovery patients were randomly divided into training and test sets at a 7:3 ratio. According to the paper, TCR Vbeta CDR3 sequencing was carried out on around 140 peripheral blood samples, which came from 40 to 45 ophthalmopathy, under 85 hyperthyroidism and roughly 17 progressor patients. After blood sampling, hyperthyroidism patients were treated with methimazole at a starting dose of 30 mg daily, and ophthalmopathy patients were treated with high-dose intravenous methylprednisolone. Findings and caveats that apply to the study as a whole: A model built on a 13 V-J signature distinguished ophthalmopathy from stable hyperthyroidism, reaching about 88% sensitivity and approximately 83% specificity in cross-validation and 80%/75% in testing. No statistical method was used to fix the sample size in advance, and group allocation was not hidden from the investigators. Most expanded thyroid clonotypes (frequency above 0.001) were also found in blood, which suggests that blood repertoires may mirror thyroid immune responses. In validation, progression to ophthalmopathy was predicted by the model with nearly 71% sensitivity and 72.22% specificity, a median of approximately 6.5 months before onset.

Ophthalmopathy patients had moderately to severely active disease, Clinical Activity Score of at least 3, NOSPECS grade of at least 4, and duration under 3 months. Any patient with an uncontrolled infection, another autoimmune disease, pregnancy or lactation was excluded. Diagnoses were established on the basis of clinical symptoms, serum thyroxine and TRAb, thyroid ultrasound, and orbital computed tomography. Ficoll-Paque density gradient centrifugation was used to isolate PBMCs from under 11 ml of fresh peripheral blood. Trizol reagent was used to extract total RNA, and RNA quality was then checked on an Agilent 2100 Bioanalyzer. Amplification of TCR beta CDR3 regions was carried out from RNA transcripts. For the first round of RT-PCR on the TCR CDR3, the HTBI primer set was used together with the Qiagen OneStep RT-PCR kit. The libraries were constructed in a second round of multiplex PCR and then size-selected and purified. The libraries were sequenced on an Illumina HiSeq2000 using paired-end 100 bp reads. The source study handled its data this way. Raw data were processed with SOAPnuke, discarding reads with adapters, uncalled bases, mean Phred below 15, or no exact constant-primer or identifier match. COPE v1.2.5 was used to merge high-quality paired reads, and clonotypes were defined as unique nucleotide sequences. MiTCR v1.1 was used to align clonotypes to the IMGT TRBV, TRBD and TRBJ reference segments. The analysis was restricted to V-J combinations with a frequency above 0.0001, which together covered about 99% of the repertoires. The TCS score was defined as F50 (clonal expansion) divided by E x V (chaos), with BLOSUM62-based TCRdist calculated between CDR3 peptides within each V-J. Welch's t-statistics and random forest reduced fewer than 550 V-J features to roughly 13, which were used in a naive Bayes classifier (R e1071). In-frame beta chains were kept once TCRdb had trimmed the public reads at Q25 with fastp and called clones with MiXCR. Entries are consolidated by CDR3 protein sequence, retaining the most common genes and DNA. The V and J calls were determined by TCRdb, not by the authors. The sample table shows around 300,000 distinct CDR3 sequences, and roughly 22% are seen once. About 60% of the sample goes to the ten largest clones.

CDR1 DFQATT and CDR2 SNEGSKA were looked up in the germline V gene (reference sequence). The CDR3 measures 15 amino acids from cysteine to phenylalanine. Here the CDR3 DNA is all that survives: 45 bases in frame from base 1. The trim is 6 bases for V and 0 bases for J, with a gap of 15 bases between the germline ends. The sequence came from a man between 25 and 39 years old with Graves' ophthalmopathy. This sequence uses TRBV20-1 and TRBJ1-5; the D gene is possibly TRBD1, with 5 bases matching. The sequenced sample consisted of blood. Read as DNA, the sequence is TGCAGTGCGTTCCGGGGGGGAGTTAGCAATCAGCCCCAGCATTTT. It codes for CSAFRGGVSNQPQHF.